This record concerns one TCR beta chain sequence. Germline-derived CDR1 and CDR2 are SGHNT and YYREEE (reference sequence). V shed 0 bases and J 8 bases; nucleotides not matched to a gene: 2. This CDR3 spans 13 amino acids. The sample originates from a study of blood T cell repertoires in COVID-19. Study-wide context: The cDNA or gDNA used as material had been derived from T cells, B-cell-depleted T cells, or PBMCs.

Sequencing used immunoSEQ multiplex PCR; TCRdb keeps in-frame clones, though not all of them. This sample has a few hundred thousand clones; 80% to 90% occur once, and the top ten carry approximately 3%. Sequencing used peripheral blood. The receptor comes from a woman aged 25 to 39 with COVID-19, enrolled during active disease. V gene TRBV5-4 combines with J gene TRBJ1-2; 9 positions agree with TRBD1. In DNA, the CDR3 is TGTGCCAGCAGCTTGGACAGGGGGCGCGGCTACACCTTC. This codes for CASSLDRGRGYTF.